The 32 T cell receptor beta chains reported below all come from one sample, sequenced in a study of T cells after yellow fever vaccination. TCRdb re-called the 5' RACE reads with MiXCR, one entry per CDR3 protein. The profile shows about 580,000 distinct CDR3 sequences, 17% of them singletons. The sequencing here drew on PBMCs, taken around 5 days after the first yellow fever vaccination. The receptors originated from a man in his late teens or twenties who received the YFV17D yellow fever vaccine.

This clonotype was seen a few times. J is TRBJ1-1 and V is TRBV6-2 or TRBV6-3; TRBD1 aligns across 10 bases. The CDR3 sequence is 15 residues long. The V gene's germline CDR1 is MNHEY and CDR2 SVGEGT. J gave up 6 bases and V 4 bases, and 8 bases lay outside the gene matches. The CDR3 DNA follows: TGTGCCAGCAGTTCGCCGGGACAGGGGCGCTCTGAAGCTTTCTTT. Protein sequence: CASSSPGQGRSEAFF.

This clonotype turned up a few times. The rearrangement joins TRBV5-1 to TRBJ2-7; TRBD1 matches 8 bases. The CDR3 consists of 14 residues. Trimming took 4 bases from V and 2 from J; bases not matched to a gene: 5. Per germline, CDR1 SGHRS and CDR2 YFSETQ. CDR3 sequence: CASSLGQAAYEQYF. Written as DNA, the CDR3 is TGCGCCAGCAGCCTGGGACAGGCCGCCTACGAGCAGTACTTC.

This clonotype was counted a few times. The chain combines TRBV12-3 or TRBV12-4 with TRBJ2-2, with 7 bases that match TRBD2. Unmatched junction bases numbered 11, after V lost 1 base and J lost 6 bases. The CDR3 is 17 residues long. The CDR3 sequence: CASSLGTTSRGAGELFF. CDR3 DNA: TGTGCCAGCAGTTTAGGAACGACTAGCCGGGGGGCCGGGGAGCTGTTTTTT.

The gene calls are TRBV27 and TRBJ1-2; TRBD1 matches 9 bases. The CDR3 spans 12 residues. CDR1 is MNHEY, CDR2 SMNVEV, per germline (reference sequence). After removal of 8 bases from V and 5 bases from J, the junction contained 3 bases not matched to a gene. In nucleotides, the CDR3 is TGTGCCAGCGGGACAGGGCGATATGGCTACACCTTC. It is translated as CASGTGRYGYTF.

This clonotype came up many times. This chain links TRBV12-3 or TRBV12-4 with TRBJ2-5; 7 bases fit TRBD2. The trim removed 3 bases at V and 4 bases at J, leaving 5 bases unmatched. CDR3 length equals 14 residues. The CDR3 region has the DNA TGTGCCAGCAGTTTGTTTGGGGGGGGAGAGACCCAGTACTTC. This codes for CASSLFGGGETQYF.

CDR3 DNA sequence: TGTGCCCCACCGGCGGGAGGCGGACAAGAGACCCAGTACTTC. It specifies CAPPAGGGQETQYF. J is TRBJ2-5 and V is TRBV10-3; 8 bases align to TRBD2. This CDR3 is built from 14 residues. V gave up 11 bases and J gave up 2 bases; unmatched junction bases: 10. Germline assignment: CDR1 ENHRY and CDR2 SYGVKD.

The CDR3, as DNA: TGTGCCAGCAGTGCCCAGGACACATCACCCCTCCACTTT. This codes for CASSAQDTSPLHF. The V and J genes are TRBV25-1 and TRBJ1-6, with D possibly being TRBD1 (5 bases). CDR3 length: 13 residues. Germline assignment: CDR1 MGHDK and CDR2 SYGVNS. Trimming shortened V by 4 bases and J by 10 bases, and 11 bases separated the two germline ends.

This clonotype was counted many times. The V and J genes are TRBV6-5 and TRBJ1-2; 9 nucleotides line up with TRBD1. The CDR3 contains 15 residues. Trimming at V came to 2 bases and at J to 4 bases, leaving 5 bases not matched to a gene. Germline V gives CDR1 MNHEY, CDR2 SVGAGI. The CDR3 is CASSYKGQGVYGYTF. In DNA form, the CDR3 reads TGTGCCAGCAGTTACAAGGGACAGGGAGTCTATGGCTACACCTTC.

This clonotype has ten or more counts. The CDR3 here is CASSLATSGVNEQFF. DNA of the CDR3: TGCGCCAGCAGCTTGGCTACTAGCGGGGTCAATGAGCAGTTCTTC. V and J are TRBV5-1 and TRBJ2-1; 10 bases agree with TRBD2. CDR1 SGHRS and CDR2 YFSETQ come from the germline V gene. The V and J ends lost 0 bases and 6 bases, in that order; junction bases with no gene match: 3. The length of the CDR3 is 15 residues.

This clonotype has a count of ten or more. The chain employs TRBV5-6 and TRBJ2-5; D is possibly TRBD1 (6 bases). The CDR3 has 11 residues. Germline CDR1 is SGHDT and CDR2 is YYEEEE. V was shortened by 6 bases and J by 5 bases, with 8 bases between the two germline ends. The DNA for the CDR3 is TGTGCCAGCACCCAGGGGGAGACCCAGTACTTC. Translating gives CASTQGETQYF.

This clonotype has only a few counts. The chain carries TRBV20-1 and TRBJ1-2; 8 nucleotides match TRBD1. CDR3 length: 13 residues. Germline V CDR1 and CDR2: DFQATT, SNEGSKA (reference sequence). The V and J ends lost 2 bases and 8 bases, in that order; junction bases with no gene match: 7. The CDR3 loop is CSARRSGGWGYTF. In nucleotides, the CDR3 is TGCAGTGCTAGACGGTCAGGGGGCTGGGGCTACACCTTC.

The chain carries TRBV12-3 or TRBV12-4 and TRBJ2-3; 10 nucleotides agree with TRBD1. CDR3 length: 16 amino acids. Losses at the gene ends were 5 bases for V and 2 bases for J; bases not matched to a gene: 7. The CDR3 is CASSPYGQGDTDTQYF. Written as DNA, the CDR3 is TGTGCCAGCAGTCCCTATGGACAGGGGGACACAGATACGCAGTATTTT.

This chain connects TRBV6-1 to TRBJ2-1, with D tentatively TRBD1 or TRBD2 (5 bases each). Germline loops: CDR1 MNHNS, CDR2 SASEGT. V was trimmed by 8 bases and J by 4 bases, leaving 15 bases between them. CDR3 size: 14 residues. In DNA form, the CDR3 reads TGTGCCAGCCTACCCGGGACGGAATACAATGAGCAGTTCTTC. As protein: CASLPGTEYNEQFF.

This clonotype was counted a few times. This chain links TRBV7-9 with TRBJ2-7; 8 bases line up with TRBD2. The CDR3 covers 15 residues. V lost 5 bases to trimming and J lost 3 bases; unmatched junction nucleotides: 9. The germline V gene has CDR1 SEHNR and CDR2 FQNEAQ (reference sequence). In DNA form, the CDR3 reads TGTGCCAGCAGCCCCCCCTTTGGGACTAGCTACGAGCAGTACTTC. Residues: CASSPPFGTSYEQYF.

The chain links TRBV7-8 to TRBJ2-3, with 7 bases matching TRBD2. Germline V CDR1 and CDR2: SGHVS, FQNEAQ. This CDR3 is 15 amino acids long. The V gene end was trimmed by 4 bases and the J gene end by 5 bases; junction bases not matched to a gene: 9. The CDR3 DNA is TGTGCCAGCAGCTCTTTACTGGCGGGGGAAGATACGCAGTATTTT. It encodes CASSSLLAGEDTQYF.

V usage is TRBV12-5 and J usage is TRBJ2-3; D may be TRBD1 (6 bases). The CDR3 loop spans 15 amino acids. Germline V gene data show CDR1 as LGHNT and CDR2 as FRNRAP. V was pared by 3 bases and J by 1 base, with 11 bases between. The DNA of the CDR3 is TGTGCTAGTGGTTTTAACTCAGGGGGCACAGATACGCAGTATTTT. Encoded protein: CASGFNSGGTDTQYF.

The sample holds a few counts of this clonotype. The chain is built from TRBV20-1 and TRBJ1-4; 8 nucleotides align to TRBD1. The V and J ends lost 3 bases and 0 bases, in that order; junction bases with no gene match: 18. The CDR3 is made up of 20 amino acids. The germline gives CDR1 DFQATT, CDR2 SNEGSKA (reference sequence). Here the CDR3 DNA reads TGCAGTGCTAGTGGACAGAGGGCAGGGGGCGCCGGAGCAACTAATGAAAAACTGTTTTTT. This encodes CSASGQRAGGAGATNEKLFF.

There are a few counts of this clonotype. This chain uses TRBV7-9 with TRBJ2-7; D is perhaps TRBD1 (6 bases). V shed 5 bases and J shed 6 bases, with 17 bases lying between them. The CDR3 is made up of 14 amino acids. The germline V gene has CDR1 SEHNR and CDR2 FQNEAQ (reference sequence). The CDR3 DNA is TGTGCCAGCAGCCCTCCGGACAGAGCAGTCGAGCAGTACTTC. It encodes CASSPPDRAVEQYF.

A few counts support this clonotype. The chain employs TRBV12-3 or TRBV12-4 and TRBJ2-7; no firm D call. The CDR3 is made up of 11 amino acids. Trimming removed 6 bases from V and 7 bases from J, with 10 bases in between. The CDR3 sequence: CASSQGREQYV. The CDR3 DNA reads TGTGCCAGCAGCCAAGGACGGGAGCAGTACGTC.

This clonotype was counted only a few times. The chain has TRBV24-1 and TRBJ1-1, with D hard to call. CDR3 length: 16 amino acids. Germline V lookup: CDR1 KGHDR, CDR2 SFDVKD. The ends were cut back, 5 bases at V and 2 bases at J, with 17 bases in the middle. CDR3: CATSGDFRRENTEAFF. The CDR3 coding sequence is TGTGCCACCAGTGGCGATTTTCGGAGGGAAAACACTGAAGCTTTCTTT.

This clonotype appeared a few times. This sequence joins TRBV11-2 and TRBJ2-1; 7 nucleotides agree with TRBD1. The J segment lost 8 bases and the V segment lost 2 bases, leaving 18 bases of the junction unmatched. The germline gives CDR1 SGHAT, CDR2 FQNNGV. The CDR3 totals 18 residues. The CDR3 bases are TGTGCCAGCAGCTTAAGACGGTTTACAGGGGCCGTTCCCTATGAGCAGTTCTTC. As protein: CASSLRRFTGAVPYEQFF.

This clonotype has a handful of counts. This chain links TRBV7-2 with TRBJ2-5; D unresolved. CDR1 and CDR2 from the germline V gene are SGHTA and FQGNSA. The CDR3 runs to 14 residues. Between the trimmed V and J ends, which lost 4 bases and 2 bases, there was a span of 11 bases. As DNA, the CDR3 is TGTGCCAGCAGCTCCCTCGATCTTCAAGAGACCCAGTACTTC. It yields the protein CASSSLDLQETQYF.

This chain joins TRBV4-1 and TRBJ2-5; tentatively, D is TRBD2 (6 bases). V was pared by 5 bases and J by 5 bases, with 15 bases between. Germline CDR1 and CDR2: MGHRA and YSYEKL. The length of the CDR3 is 14 residues. The chain's CDR3 is CASSSRGTGETQYF. The CDR3 nucleotides read TGCGCCAGCAGCTCCCGGGGGACGGGTGAGACCCAGTACTTC.

This clonotype was picked up many times. V gene TRBV27 combines with J gene TRBJ2-2; tentatively, D is TRBD2 (5 bases). CDR3 size: 15 residues. The V gene's germline CDR1 is MNHEY and CDR2 SMNVEV (reference sequence). V lost 7 bases and J lost 4, with 16 bases in between. The CDR3 region is CASKVAQAFTGELFF. Here the CDR3 DNA reads TGTGCCAGCAAGGTAGCGCAGGCCTTCACCGGGGAGCTGTTTTTT.

This clonotype was observed a handful of times. This rearrangement joins TRBV28 to TRBJ2-7; weak D call: TRBD1 (5 bases). Trimming took 6 bases from V and 2 from J, leaving 14 bases between them. The V gene's germline CDR1 is MDHEN and CDR2 SYDVKM. The CDR3 is made up of 14 amino acids. CDR3 nucleotides: TGTGCCAGCAGCTACACAGGACGGACCTACGAGCAGTACTTC. This codes for CASSYTGRTYEQYF.

A few counts support this clonotype. The rearrangement uses TRBV9 and TRBJ1-5; no reliable D call. The germline V gene has CDR1 SGDLS and CDR2 YYNGEE. There are 14 residues in the CDR3. V lost 0 bases, J lost 6 bases, and 10 bases lay in between. This chain's CDR3 is CASSVGDLGQPQHF. The CDR3, as DNA: TGTGCCAGCAGCGTAGGAGACTTAGGTCAGCCCCAGCATTTT.

This clonotype has just a few counts. The chain links TRBV24-1 to TRBJ1-5; D not resolved. The CDR3 length is 13 residues. Germline lookup yields CDR1 KGHDR and CDR2 SFDVKD. Deletions cut 4 bases from V and 4 bases from J, with 7 bases between. CDR3 in DNA: TGTGCCACCAGTGACGGGGTTAATCAGCCCCAGCATTTT. Translated, it gives CATSDGVNQPQHF.

This chain links TRBV10-3 with TRBJ2-5; 8 bases agree with TRBD1. CDR1 and CDR2 (germline): ENHRY, SYGVKD. V lost 7 bases to trimming and J lost 0 bases; unmatched junction nucleotides: 4. There are 14 residues in the CDR3. The CDR3 sequence is CAITEDRDQETQYF. DNA of the CDR3: TGTGCCATCACCGAGGACAGGGACCAAGAGACCCAGTACTTC.

This clonotype has a handful of counts. The V and J genes are TRBV7-8 and TRBJ2-1; D not resolved. V was cut by 0 bases and J by 8 bases, with 11 bases left in between. Germline V gene data show CDR1 as SGHVS and CDR2 as FQNEAQ. This CDR3 contains 14 residues. CDR3 in amino acids: CASSLALRVHEQFF. The DNA of the CDR3 is TGTGCCAGCAGCTTAGCGCTACGGGTCCATGAGCAGTTCTTC.

The chain joins TRBV5-6 to TRBJ2-2; perhaps TRBD2 as D (5 bases). The CDR3 runs 12 residues. Germline V gene sequence: CDR1 SGHDT, CDR2 YYEEEE. V was cut by 5 bases and J by 6 bases, with 8 bases left in between. The CDR3 DNA reads TGTGCCAGCAGACTAGAGGCCGGGGAGCTGTTTTTT. Translating it yields CASRLEAGELFF.

This clonotype showed up just a few times. The chain uses TRBV28 and TRBJ2-5; the match to TRBD2 covers 7 bases. The CDR3 has 14 amino acids. The germline V gene has CDR1 MDHEN and CDR2 SYDVKM. J was trimmed by 5 bases and V by 6 bases; bases with no gene match: 9. The CDR3 loop is CASSDQRGGETQYF. CDR3 DNA: TGTGCCAGCAGCGACCAGCGGGGAGGGGAGACCCAGTACTTC. The entire variable domain, with the rest obtained from reference TRBV28 and TRBJ2-5, is as follows: DVKVTQSSRYLVKRTGEKVFLECVQDMDHENMFWYRQDPGLGLRLIYFSYDVKMKEKGDIPEGYSVSREKKERFSLILESASTNQTSMYLCASSDQRGGETQYFGPGTRLLVL.

A few counts support this clonotype. J is TRBJ1-1 and V is TRBV6-5; D remains ambiguous. Per the germline V gene, CDR1 is MNHEY and CDR2 is SVGAGI. The CDR3 is 16 amino acids. V gave up 0 bases and J gave up 5 bases, with 16 bases separating them. The CDR3 sequence is CASSYSDGLPSTEAFF. The CDR3 coding sequence is TGTGCCAGCAGTTACTCTGACGGACTCCCGAGTACTGAAGCTTTCTTT.